This TCR beta chain was captured by sequencing in a study of blood T cell repertoires in COVID-19. Overall study context: Acute and convalescent COVID-19 samples came from the United States, Italy and Spain. T cells, B-cell-depleted T cells, or PBMCs provided the cDNA or gDNA that served as material.

The authors' processing: How many nucleated cells were present was estimated from reference gene primer amplification. Libraries were prepared by immunoSEQ multiplex PCR; TCRdb keeps only in-frame clonotypes and omits some of them. That table furnishes V, J and clone size, whereas the DNA furnished D and trimming. The sample lists fewer than 250,000 clones; about 88% were seen once. Per germline, CDR1 SGDLS and CDR2 YYNGEE. Trimming cost V 0 bases and J 0 bases; bases outside gene matches: 4. The CDR3 has 16 residues. This receptor was identified in a middle-aged man with acute or convalescent COVID-19. The chain employs TRBV9 and TRBJ1-1; 8 positions agree with TRBD1. Sequences were obtained from peripheral blood. The CDR3 region has the DNA TGTGCCAGCAGCGTAGCCCGGACAGGGTTGAACACTGAAGCTTTCTTT. Translating gives CASSVARTGLNTEAFF. The whole variable domain, remainder taken from reference TRBV9 and TRBJ1-1, is DSGVTQTPKHLITATGQRVTLRCSPRSGDLSVYWYQQSLDQGLQFLIQYYNGEERAKGNILERFSAQQFPDLHSELNLSSLELGDSALYFCASSVARTGLNTEAFFGQGTRLTVV.